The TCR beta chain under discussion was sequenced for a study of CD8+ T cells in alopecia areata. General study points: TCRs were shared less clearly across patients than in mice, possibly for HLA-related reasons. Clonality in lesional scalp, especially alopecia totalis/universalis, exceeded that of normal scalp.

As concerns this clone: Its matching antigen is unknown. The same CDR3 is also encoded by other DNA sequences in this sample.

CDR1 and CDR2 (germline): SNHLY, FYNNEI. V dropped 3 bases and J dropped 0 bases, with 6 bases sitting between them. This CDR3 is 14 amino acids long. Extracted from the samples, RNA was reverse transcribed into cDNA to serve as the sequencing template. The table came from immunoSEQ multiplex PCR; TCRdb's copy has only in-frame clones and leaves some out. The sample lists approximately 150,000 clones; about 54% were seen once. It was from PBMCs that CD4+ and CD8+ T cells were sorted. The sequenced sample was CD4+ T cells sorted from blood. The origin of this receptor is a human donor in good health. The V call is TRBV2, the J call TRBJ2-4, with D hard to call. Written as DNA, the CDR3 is TGTGCCAGCAGTGAGAGATTAGCCAAAAACATTCAGTACTTC. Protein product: CASSERLAKNIQYF.